Listed here are 14 T cell receptor beta chains from one sample, sequenced in a study of human thymus T cells. TCRdb keeps only in-frame clones here, not all; method: immunoSEQ multiplex PCR. The sample consists of some 130,000 clones, around 94% of them appearing once. During corrective heart surgery, resections were taken, and the thymus tissue came from them. The sequenced sample was thymus tissue. The receptors here all came from a boy in the first two years of life with a congenital heart defect but otherwise immunologically healthy.

The chain carries TRBV30 and TRBJ2-3, with TRBD2 matching over 9 bases. The CDR3 is made up of 19 amino acids. Per the germline V gene, CDR1 is GTSNPN and CDR2 is SVGIG (reference sequence). J was trimmed by 4 bases and V by 1 base; bases with no gene match: 18. The CDR3 sequence: CAWSDQLRGGFGSADTQYF. CDR3 DNA: TGTGCCTGGAGTGACCAGTTGCGGGGGGGCTTCGGTTCGGCAGATACGCAGTATTTT.

This clone showed up just a few times. This chain uses TRBV6-5 with TRBJ2-7; a possible D gene is TRBD1 (5 bases). The V and J ends lost 1 base and 6 bases respectively, with 19 bases between them. The germline V gene has CDR1 MNHEY and CDR2 SVGAGI. CDR3 size: 16 residues. The DNA of the CDR3 is TGTGCCAGCAGTTACTATCCTCAGGGTCCGTACGGCGAGCAGTACTTC. Translated: CASSYYPQGPYGEQYF.

The CDR3 reads CASSLGTGGTGYTF. The DNA of the CDR3 is TGTGCCAGCAGCCTTGGGACAGGGGGTACTGGCTACACCTTC. The V call is TRBV6-4, the J call TRBJ1-2; 11 nucleotides align to TRBD1. The CDR3 runs to 14 residues. V dropped 6 bases and J dropped 7; count of bases not matched to a gene: 7. Germline V gives CDR1 MRHNA, CDR2 SNTAGT.

The chain has TRBV7-2 and TRBJ2-7; weak D call: TRBD2 (5 bases). This CDR3 region has 15 residues. Germline CDR1 and CDR2: SGHTA and FQGNSA. Trimming removed 2 bases at V and 1 base at J, with 12 bases between. The CDR3 region has the DNA TGTGCCAGCAGCTTAAAGGCTAGCCATTCCTACGAGCAGTACTTC. Amino acids: CASSLKASHSYEQYF.

The chain links TRBV6-1 to TRBJ2-1; D is uncertain. Trimming took 7 bases from V and 0 from J, leaving 10 bases between them. Germline V gene lookup returns CDR1 MNHNS and CDR2 SASEGT. The CDR3 spans 14 residues. Here the CDR3 reads CASKRLNSYNEQFF. CDR3 nucleotides: TGTGCCAGCAAGAGGCTAAACTCCTACAATGAGCAGTTCTTC.

The count of this clone is one. As DNA, the CDR3 is TGTGCCAGCAGCTTACCCCTGGGGACAGGGACAGATACGCAGTATTTT. It is translated as CASSLPLGTGTDTQYF. V is TRBV7-9 and J is TRBJ2-3, with TRBD1 matching over 9 bases. The length of the CDR3 is 16 residues. CDR1 and CDR2 from the germline V gene are SEHNR and FQNEAQ (reference sequence). The J segment lost 3 bases and the V segment lost 2 bases, leaving 6 bases of the junction unmatched.

CDR3 loop: CASTHSTGDHEQYF. CDR3 coding DNA: TGCGCCAGCACCCATTCGACAGGGGACCACGAGCAGTACTTC. This chain links TRBV5-1 with TRBJ2-7; 8 bases match TRBD1. After removal of 6 bases from V and 5 bases from J, the junction contained 10 bases not matched to a gene. The CDR3 contains 14 residues. Germline V lookup: CDR1 SGHRS, CDR2 YFSETQ. Full variable domain (rest looked up from reference TRBV5-1 and TRBJ2-7): KAGVTQTPRYLIKTRGQQVTLSCSPISGHRSVSWYQQTPGQGLQFLFEYFSETQRNKGNFPGRFSGRQFSNSRSEMNVSTLELGDSALYLCASTHSTGDHEQYFGPGTRLTVT.

The rearrangement links TRBV11-3 to TRBJ1-1, with a weak D call TRBD1 (6 bases). The germline gives CDR1 SGHNT, CDR2 YENEEA. V was cut by 5 bases and J by 5 bases, with 12 bases left in between. This CDR3 is built from 13 residues. The CDR3 sequence is CASSPYRVTEAFF. The DNA for the CDR3 is TGTGCCAGCAGCCCATACAGGGTTACTGAAGCTTTCTTT. Based on the CDR3 plus reference TRBV11-3 and TRBJ1-1, the full variable domain is EAGVVQSPRYKIIEKKQPVAFWCNPISGHNTLYWYLQNLGQGPELLIRYENEEAVDDSQLPKDRFSAERLKGVDSTLKIQPAELGDSAVYLCASSPYRVTEAFFGQGTRLTVV.

The J gene is TRBJ2-6, the V gene TRBV4-3, with D perhaps assigned TRBD1 or TRBD2 (5 bases each). V dropped 4 bases and J dropped 0 bases, with 10 bases sitting between them. This CDR3 has 16 residues. Germline values: CDR1 LGHNA, CDR2 YSLEER. This chain's CDR3 is CASSPGRTSGANVLTF. For the CDR3, the DNA is TGCGCCAGCAGCCCGGGACGGACCTCTGGGGCCAACGTCCTGACTTTC.

The chain is built from TRBV5-1 and TRBJ2-5, with D unclear. Germline CDR1 is SGHRS and CDR2 is YFSETQ. The V end lost 0 bases, the J end lost 0 bases, and 6 bases lay between the germline ends. The CDR3 is made up of 14 amino acids. CDR3 sequence: CASSLATYQETQYF. CDR3 coding DNA: TGCGCCAGCAGCTTGGCCACCTACCAAGAGACCCAGTACTTC.

The genes are TRBV9 and TRBJ2-1, with 8 bases that match TRBD2. The CDR3 runs 14 residues. The V segment lost 3 bases and the J segment 5 bases; nucleotides outside the gene matches: 4. Germline CDR1 reads SGDLS; CDR2 reads YYNGEE. CDR3 nucleotide sequence: TGTGCCAGCAGCGACCGGGGGGGCAACAATGAGCAGTTCTTC. This gives the protein CASSDRGGNNEQFF.

This clone occurred once. This chain connects TRBV6-1 to TRBJ1-2; 8 bases line up with TRBD1. CDR3 size: 17 residues. Germline values: CDR1 MNHNS, CDR2 SASEGT. V lost 2 bases and J lost 4; bases outside the gene matches: 12. CDR3 sequence: CASSEWCRQGPRYGYTF. The CDR3 DNA is TGTGCCAGCAGTGAATGGTGTCGACAGGGGCCCCGCTATGGCTACACCTTC.

V usage is TRBV4-3 and J usage is TRBJ2-5; the D gene is possibly TRBD2 (6 bases). The V end lost 4 bases, the J end lost 5 bases, and 17 bases lay between the germline ends. CDR1 and CDR2 (germline): LGHNA, YSLEER. This CDR3 is built from 15 residues. The CDR3 spells CASSPGLPIGETQYF. The DNA of the CDR3 is TGCGCCAGCAGCCCGGGACTCCCAATTGGGGAGACCCAGTACTTC.

The V call is TRBV20-1, the J call TRBJ2-7; possible D gene TRBD2, 6 bases. V lost 4 bases and J 4 bases, leaving 8 bases between the germline ends. Looked up from germline, CDR1 is DFQATT and CDR2 is SNEGSKA (reference sequence). This CDR3 contains 11 residues. CDR3 region: CSAIAGYEQYF. CDR3 bases: TGCAGTGCTATCGCGGGATACGAGCAGTACTTC.